This TCR beta chain came from a study of cytomegalovirus exposure and HLA in healthy donors. CDR1 and CDR2 (germline): SNHLY, FYNNEI. The CDR3 covers 16 residues. 13 Jbeta primers and 60 Vbeta primers were used for the PCR. Sequencing used immunoSEQ multiplex PCR; TCRdb keeps in-frame clones, though not all of them. This table has 89,000 or so clones, 60% to 85% appearing once. With regard to this clone: Germline is not matched at one junction end, which may reflect a read error.

The V call is TRBV2, the J call TRBJ1-2; TRBD1 aligns across 9 bases. The clonotype comes from a boy younger than 18 in good health and CMV-seronegative. Input material: PBMCs. The CDR3 DNA is TGTGCCAGCACTGAAGGTATCGGGACAGGGCGTTATGGCTACACCTTC. It yields the protein CASTEGIGTGRYGYTF.